This T cell receptor beta chain emerged from a study of blood T cell repertoires in COVID-19. The CDR3 spans 20 residues. Germline values: CDR1 LNHDA, CDR2 SQIVND (reference sequence). With V trimmed by 0 bases and J by 11 bases, 23 bases remained unmatched. Per the study methods: Amplification from reference gene primers served as the basis for estimated nucleated cell counts. Sequencing used immunoSEQ multiplex PCR; TCRdb keeps in-frame clones, though not all of them. That table supplies the V and J calls and clone size; D and trimming were determined from the DNA. The data contain 190,000 or so clones, around four fifths of them singletons.

This clonotype was obtained from a man in his forties who had recovered from COVID-19. Specimen: PBMCs or T cells enriched from blood (not recorded which). The chain uses TRBV19 and TRBJ2-1; 9 nucleotides agree with TRBD2. The DNA for the CDR3 is TGTGCCAGTAGTATAGATGCCTTCCGCCACGGTAGCGGGAGAGACGGTAAGCAGTTCTTC. It is translated as CASSIDAFRHGSGRDGKQFF. Using reference TRBV19 and TRBJ2-1 for the parts outside the CDR3, the full variable domain is DGGITQSPKYLFRKEGQNVTLSCEQNLNHDAMYWYRQDPGQGLRLIYYSQIVNDFQKGDIAEGYSVSREKKESFPLTVTSAQKNPTAFYLCASSIDAFRHGSGRDGKQFFGPGTRLTVL.